This TCR beta chain was sequenced in a study of identical twins. After template switching added a universal primer site, the resulting cDNA carried unique molecular identifiers. TCRdb re-derived calls from the 5' RACE reads in MiXCR, one entry per CDR3 protein. The sample holds around 650,000 distinct CDR3 sequences; roughly 6.6% are singletons and the top ten take approximately 1.5%. The study, taken as a whole, reports: Invariant T cells like MAIT and iNKT could partly confound the zero-insertion analyses.

Remarks on this clonotype: The antigen is unknown.

CDR3 length: 16 amino acids. Germline V gene lookup returns CDR1 SGHRS and CDR2 YFSETQ. The germline V and J ends were trimmed by 0 bases and 1 base, with 13 bases remaining between them. These same data were also listed under a study on yellow fever vaccine responses in identical twins. Per that paper: The T cell response to vaccination in identical twins was reportedly partly convergent and partly personalized.

What was sequenced was PBMCs. The chain joins TRBV5-1 to TRBJ2-5, with D possibly being TRBD1 (5 bases). The source is a young woman in good health. The CDR3 loop is CASSLVPRVGQETQYF. The CDR3 nucleotides are TGCGCCAGCAGCTTGGTCCCCAGGGTAGGCCAAGAGACCCAGTACTTC.